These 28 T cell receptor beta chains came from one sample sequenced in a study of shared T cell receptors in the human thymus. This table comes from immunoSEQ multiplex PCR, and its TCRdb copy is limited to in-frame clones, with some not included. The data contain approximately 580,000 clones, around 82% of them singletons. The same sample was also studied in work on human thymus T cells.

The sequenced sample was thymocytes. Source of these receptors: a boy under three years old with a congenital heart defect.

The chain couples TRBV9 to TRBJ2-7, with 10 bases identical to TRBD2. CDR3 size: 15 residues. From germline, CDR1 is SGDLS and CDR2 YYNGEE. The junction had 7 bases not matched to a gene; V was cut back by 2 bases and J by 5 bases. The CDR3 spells CASSVGLAGENEQYF. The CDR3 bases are TGTGCCAGCAGCGTCGGGCTAGCGGGAGAAAACGAGCAGTACTTC.

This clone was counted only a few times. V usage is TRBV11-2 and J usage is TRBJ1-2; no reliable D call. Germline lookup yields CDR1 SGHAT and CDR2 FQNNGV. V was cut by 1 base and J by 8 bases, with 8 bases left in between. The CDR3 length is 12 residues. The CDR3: CASSLGSGGYTF. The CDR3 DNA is TGTGCCAGCAGCTTAGGCTCGGGGGGCTACACCTTC.

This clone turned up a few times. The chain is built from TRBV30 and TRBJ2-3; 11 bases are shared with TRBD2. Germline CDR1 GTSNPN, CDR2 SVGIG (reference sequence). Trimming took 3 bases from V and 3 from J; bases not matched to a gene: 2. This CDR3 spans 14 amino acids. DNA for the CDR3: TGTGCCTGGAGCCGGACTAGCGGGACAGATACGCAGTATTTT. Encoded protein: CAWSRTSGTDTQYF.

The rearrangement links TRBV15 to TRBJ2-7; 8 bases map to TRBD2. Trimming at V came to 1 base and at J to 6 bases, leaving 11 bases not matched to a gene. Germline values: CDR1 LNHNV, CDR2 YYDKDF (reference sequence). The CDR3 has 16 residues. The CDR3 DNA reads TGTGCCACCAGCAGAGGGTTGGGACTAGATCGTCGCGAGCAGTACTTC. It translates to CATSRGLGLDRREQYF.

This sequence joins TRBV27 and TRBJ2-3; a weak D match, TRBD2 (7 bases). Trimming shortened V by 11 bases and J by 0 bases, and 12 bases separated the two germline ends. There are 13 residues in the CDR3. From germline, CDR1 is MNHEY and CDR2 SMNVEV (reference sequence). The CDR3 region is CAAGALSTDTQYF. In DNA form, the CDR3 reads TGTGCCGCGGGGGCCCTTAGCACAGATACGCAGTATTTT.

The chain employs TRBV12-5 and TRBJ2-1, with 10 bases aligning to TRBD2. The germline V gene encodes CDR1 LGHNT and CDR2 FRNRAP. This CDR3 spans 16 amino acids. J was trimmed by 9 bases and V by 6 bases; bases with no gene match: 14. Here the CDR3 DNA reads TGTGCTAGTGGGAACACCGGACTAGCGGATAGTAGTGAGCAGTTCTTC. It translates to CASGNTGLADSSEQFF.

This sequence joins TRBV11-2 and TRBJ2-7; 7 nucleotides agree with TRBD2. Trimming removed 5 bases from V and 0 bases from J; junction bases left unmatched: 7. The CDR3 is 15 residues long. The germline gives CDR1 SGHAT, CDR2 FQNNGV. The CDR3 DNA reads TGTGCCAGCAGCCATCTAGCGGTTAGCTCCTACGAGCAGTACTTC. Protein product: CASSHLAVSSYEQYF.

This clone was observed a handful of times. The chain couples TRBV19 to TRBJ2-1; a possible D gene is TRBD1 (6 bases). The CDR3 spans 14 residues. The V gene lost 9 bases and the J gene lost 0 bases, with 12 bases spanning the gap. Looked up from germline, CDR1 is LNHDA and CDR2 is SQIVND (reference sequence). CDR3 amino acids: CASAQGSSYNEQFF. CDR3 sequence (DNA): TGTGCCAGCGCTCAGGGGAGCTCCTACAATGAGCAGTTCTTC. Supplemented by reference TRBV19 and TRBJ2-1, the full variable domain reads DGGITQSPKYLFRKEGQNVTLSCEQNLNHDAMYWYRQDPGQGLRLIYYSQIVNDFQKGDIAEGYSVSREKKESFPLTVTSAQKNPTAFYLCASAQGSSYNEQFFGPGTRLTVL.

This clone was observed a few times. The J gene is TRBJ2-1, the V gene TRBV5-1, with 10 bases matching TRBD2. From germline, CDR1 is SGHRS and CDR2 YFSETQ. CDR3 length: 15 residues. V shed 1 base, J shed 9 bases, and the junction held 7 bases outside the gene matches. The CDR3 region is CASSLLAGDGSEQFF. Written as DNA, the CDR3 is TGCGCCAGCAGCTTGCTAGCGGGAGACGGGAGTGAGCAGTTCTTC.

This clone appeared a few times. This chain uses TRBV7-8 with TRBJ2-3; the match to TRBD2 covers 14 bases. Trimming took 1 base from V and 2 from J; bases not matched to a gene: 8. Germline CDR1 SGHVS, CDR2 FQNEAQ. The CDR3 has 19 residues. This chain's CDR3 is CASSLGGLAGVYDTDTQYF. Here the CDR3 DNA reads TGTGCCAGCAGCTTAGGGGGACTAGCGGGAGTCTATGACACAGATACGCAGTATTTT.

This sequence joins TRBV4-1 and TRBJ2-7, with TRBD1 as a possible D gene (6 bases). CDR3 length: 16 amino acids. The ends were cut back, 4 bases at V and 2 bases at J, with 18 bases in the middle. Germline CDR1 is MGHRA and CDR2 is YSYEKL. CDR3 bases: TGCGCCAGCAGCCCAGCAGGTGGGGCAGGGGCCTACGAGCAGTACTTC. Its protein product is CASSPAGGAGAYEQYF.

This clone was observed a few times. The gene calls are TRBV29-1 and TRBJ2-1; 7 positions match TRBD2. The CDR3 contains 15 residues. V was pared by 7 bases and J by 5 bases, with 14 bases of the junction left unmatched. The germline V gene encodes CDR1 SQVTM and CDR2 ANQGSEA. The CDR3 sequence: CSDTRGKRDNNEQFF. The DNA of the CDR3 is TGCAGCGACACAAGGGGCAAGCGGGATAACAATGAGCAGTTCTTC.

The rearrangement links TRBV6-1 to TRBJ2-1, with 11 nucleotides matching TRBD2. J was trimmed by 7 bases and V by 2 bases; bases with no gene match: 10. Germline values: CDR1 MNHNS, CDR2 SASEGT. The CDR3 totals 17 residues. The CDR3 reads CASSEIPLAGGRNEQFF. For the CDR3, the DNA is TGTGCCAGCAGTGAAATTCCATTAGCGGGAGGGCGGAATGAGCAGTTCTTC.

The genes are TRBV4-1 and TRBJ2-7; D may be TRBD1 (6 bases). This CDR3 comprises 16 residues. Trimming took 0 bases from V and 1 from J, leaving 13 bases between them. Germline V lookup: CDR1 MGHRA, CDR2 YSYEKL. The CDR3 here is CASSQEDSPDSYEQYF. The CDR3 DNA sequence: TGCGCCAGCAGCCAAGAGGACAGTCCGGATTCCTACGAGCAGTACTTC.

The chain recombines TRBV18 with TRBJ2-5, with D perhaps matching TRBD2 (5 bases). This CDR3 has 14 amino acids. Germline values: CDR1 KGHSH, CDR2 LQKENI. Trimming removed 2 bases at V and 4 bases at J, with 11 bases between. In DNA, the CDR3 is TGTGCCAGCTCACCATCGGGGTTCCGAGAGACCCAGTACTTC. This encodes CASSPSGFRETQYF.

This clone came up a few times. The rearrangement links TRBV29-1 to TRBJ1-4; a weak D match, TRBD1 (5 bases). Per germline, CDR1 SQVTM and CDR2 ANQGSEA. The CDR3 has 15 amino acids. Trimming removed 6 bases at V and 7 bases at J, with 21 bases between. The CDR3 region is CSVPIGSRVGEKLFF. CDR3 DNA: TGCAGCGTCCCCATAGGGTCCAGGGTGGGTGAAAAACTGTTTTTT.

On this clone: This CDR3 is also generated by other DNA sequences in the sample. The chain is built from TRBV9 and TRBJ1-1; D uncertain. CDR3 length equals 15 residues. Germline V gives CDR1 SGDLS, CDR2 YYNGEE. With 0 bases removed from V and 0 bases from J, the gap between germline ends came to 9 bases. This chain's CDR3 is CASSVVRQMNTEAFF. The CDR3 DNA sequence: TGTGCCAGCAGCGTAGTTAGACAAATGAACACTGAAGCTTTCTTT. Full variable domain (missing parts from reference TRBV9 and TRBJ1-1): DSGVTQTPKHLITATGQRVTLRCSPRSGDLSVYWYQQSLDQGLQFLIQYYNGEERAKGNILERFSAQQFPDLHSELNLSSLELGDSALYFCASSVVRQMNTEAFFGQGTRLTVV.

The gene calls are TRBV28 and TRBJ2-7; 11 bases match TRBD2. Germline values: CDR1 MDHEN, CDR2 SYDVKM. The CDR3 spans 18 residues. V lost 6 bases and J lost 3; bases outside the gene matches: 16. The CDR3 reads CASRRGLAEPWGYYEQYF. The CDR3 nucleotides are TGTGCCAGCAGACGGGGACTAGCGGAGCCTTGGGGTTACTACGAGCAGTACTTC.

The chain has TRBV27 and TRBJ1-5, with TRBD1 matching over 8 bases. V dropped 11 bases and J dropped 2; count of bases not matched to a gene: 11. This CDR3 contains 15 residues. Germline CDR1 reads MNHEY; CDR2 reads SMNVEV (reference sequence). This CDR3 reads CAVGTGSNGNQPQHF. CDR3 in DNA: TGTGCCGTCGGGACAGGTAGTAATGGCAATCAGCCCCAGCATTTT.

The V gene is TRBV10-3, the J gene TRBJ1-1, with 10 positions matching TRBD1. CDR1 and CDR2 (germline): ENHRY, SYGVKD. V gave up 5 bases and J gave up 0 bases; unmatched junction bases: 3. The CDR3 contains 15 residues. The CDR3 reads CAISTDRGMNTEAFF. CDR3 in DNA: TGTGCCATCAGTACGGACAGGGGGATGAACACTGAAGCTTTCTTT.

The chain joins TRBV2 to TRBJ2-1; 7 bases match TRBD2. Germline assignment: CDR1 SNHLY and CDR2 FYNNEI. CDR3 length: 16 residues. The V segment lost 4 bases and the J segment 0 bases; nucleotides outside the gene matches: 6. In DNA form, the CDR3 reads TGTGCCAGCAGTGGGTCTAGCGGATGCTCCTACAATGAGCAGTTCTTC. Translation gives CASSGSSGCSYNEQFF.

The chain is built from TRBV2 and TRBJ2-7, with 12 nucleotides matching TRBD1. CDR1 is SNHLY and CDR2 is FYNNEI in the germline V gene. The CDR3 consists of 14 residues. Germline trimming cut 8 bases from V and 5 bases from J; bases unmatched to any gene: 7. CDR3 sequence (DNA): TGTGCCAGCCAGCCGGGACAGGGGGCCCACGAGCAGTACTTC. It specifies CASQPGQGAHEQYF.

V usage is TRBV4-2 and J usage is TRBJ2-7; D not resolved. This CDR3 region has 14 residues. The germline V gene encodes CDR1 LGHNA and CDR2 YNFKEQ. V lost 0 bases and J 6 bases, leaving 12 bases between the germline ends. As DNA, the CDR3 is TGTGCCAGCAGCCAAGATTCCAAAAACGGCGAGCAGTACTTC. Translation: CASSQDSKNGEQYF.

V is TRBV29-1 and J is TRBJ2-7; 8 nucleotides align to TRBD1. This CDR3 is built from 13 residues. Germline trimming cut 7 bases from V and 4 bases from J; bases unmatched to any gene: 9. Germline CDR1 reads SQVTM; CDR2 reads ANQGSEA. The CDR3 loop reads CSARDRQQYEQYF. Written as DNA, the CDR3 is TGCAGCGCCCGGGACAGGCAGCAATACGAGCAGTACTTC.

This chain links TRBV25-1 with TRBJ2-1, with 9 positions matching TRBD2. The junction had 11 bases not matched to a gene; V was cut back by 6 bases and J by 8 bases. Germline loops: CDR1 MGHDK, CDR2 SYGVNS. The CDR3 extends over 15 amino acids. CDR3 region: CASRTTSGHPHEQFF. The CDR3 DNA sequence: TGTGCCAGCAGGACGACTAGCGGCCATCCCCATGAGCAGTTCTTC. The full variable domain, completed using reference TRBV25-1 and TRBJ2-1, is EADIYQTPRYLVIGTGKKITLECSQTMGHDKMYWYQQDPGMELHLIHYSYGVNSTEKGDLSSESTVSRIRTEHFPLTLESARPSHTSQYLCASRTTSGHPHEQFFGPGTRLTVL.

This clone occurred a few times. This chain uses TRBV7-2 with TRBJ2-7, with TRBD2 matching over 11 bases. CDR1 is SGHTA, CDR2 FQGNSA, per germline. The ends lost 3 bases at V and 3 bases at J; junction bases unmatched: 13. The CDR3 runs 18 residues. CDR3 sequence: CASSFHEEASGRIYEQYF. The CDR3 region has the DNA TGTGCCAGCAGCTTCCACGAGGAGGCTAGCGGGAGGATCTACGAGCAGTACTTC. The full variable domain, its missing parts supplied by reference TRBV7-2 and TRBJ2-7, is GAGVSQSPSNKVTEKGKDVELRCDPISGHTALYWYRQSLGQGLEFLIYFQGNSAPDKSGLPSDRFSAERTGGSVSTLTIQRTQQEDSAVYLCASSFHEEASGRIYEQYFGPGTRLTVT.

CDR3 DNA sequence: TGTGCCAGTAATGACAGGGGGCAGTATTATGGCTACACCTTC. As protein: CASNDRGQYYGYTF. The genes are TRBV28 and TRBJ1-2; TRBD1 aligns across 10 bases. Germline V lookup: CDR1 MDHEN, CDR2 SYDVKM. V lost 9 bases, J lost 5 bases, and 9 bases stayed unmatched. The CDR3 contains 14 residues.

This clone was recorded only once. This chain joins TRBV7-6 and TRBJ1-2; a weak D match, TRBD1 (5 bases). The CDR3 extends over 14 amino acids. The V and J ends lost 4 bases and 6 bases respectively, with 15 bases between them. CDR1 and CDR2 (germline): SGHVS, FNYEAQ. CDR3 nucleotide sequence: TGTGCCAGCAGCTCCCGTCCGGGACTTCATGGCTACACCTTC. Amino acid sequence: CASSSRPGLHGYTF.